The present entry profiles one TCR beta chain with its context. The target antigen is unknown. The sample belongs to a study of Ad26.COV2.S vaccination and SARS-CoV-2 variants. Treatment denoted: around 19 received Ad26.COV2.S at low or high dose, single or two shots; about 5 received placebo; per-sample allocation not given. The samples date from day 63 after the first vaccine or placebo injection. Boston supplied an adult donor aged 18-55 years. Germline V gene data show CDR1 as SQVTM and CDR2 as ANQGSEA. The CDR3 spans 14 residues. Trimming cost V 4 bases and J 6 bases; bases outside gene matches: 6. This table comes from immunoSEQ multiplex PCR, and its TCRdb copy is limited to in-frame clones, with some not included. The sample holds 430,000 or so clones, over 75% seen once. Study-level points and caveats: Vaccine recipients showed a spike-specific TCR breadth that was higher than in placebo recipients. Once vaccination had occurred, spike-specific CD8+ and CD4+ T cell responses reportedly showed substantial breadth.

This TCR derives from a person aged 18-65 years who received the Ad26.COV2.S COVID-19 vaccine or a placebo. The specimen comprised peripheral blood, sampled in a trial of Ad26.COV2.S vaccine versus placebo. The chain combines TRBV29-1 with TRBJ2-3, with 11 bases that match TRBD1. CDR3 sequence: CSVAGQGARDTQYF. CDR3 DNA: TGCAGCGTTGCTGGACAGGGGGCGAGGGATACGCAGTATTTT.